This T cell receptor beta chain is drawn from a study of blood T cell repertoires in COVID-19. Trimming took off 0 bases at V and 5 bases at J, with 11 bases between the two ends. The CDR3 is 14 residues long. In germline, CDR1 is MNHEY, CDR2 SMNVEV (reference sequence). Measured with immunoSEQ multiplex PCR; TCRdb has only the in-frame clones, and not every one. The repertoire holds about 210,000 clones, with around 86% as singletons. The clonotype was recovered from a man younger than 40 in a cohort exposed to, infected with or recovered from COVID-19 (not recorded which). This chain joins TRBV27 and TRBJ2-7; tentative D call: TRBD1 (6 bases). What was sequenced was PBMCs or T cells enriched from blood (not recorded which). This CDR3 reads CASSLSRGFDEQYF. The CDR3 DNA sequence: TGTGCCAGCAGTTTATCCAGGGGTTTCGACGAGCAGTACTTC.